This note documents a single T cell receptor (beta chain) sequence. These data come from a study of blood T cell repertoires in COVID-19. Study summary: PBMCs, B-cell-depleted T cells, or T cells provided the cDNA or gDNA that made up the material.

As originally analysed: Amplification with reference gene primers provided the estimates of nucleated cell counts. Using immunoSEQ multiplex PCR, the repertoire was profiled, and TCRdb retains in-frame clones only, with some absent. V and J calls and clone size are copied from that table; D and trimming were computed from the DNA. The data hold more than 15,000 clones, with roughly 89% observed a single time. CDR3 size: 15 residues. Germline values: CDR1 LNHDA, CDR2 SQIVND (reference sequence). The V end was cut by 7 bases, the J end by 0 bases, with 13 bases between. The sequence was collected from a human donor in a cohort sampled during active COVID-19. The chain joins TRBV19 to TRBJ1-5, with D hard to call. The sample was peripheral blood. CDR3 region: CASTEGVYSNQPQHF. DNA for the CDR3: TGTGCCAGTACCGAGGGAGTATATAGCAATCAGCCCCAGCATTTT. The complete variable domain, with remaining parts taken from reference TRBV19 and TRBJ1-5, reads DGGITQSPKYLFRKEGQNVTLSCEQNLNHDAMYWYRQDPGQGLRLIYYSQIVNDFQKGDIAEGYSVSREKKESFPLTVTSAQKNPTAFYLCASTEGVYSNQPQHFGDGTRLSIL.